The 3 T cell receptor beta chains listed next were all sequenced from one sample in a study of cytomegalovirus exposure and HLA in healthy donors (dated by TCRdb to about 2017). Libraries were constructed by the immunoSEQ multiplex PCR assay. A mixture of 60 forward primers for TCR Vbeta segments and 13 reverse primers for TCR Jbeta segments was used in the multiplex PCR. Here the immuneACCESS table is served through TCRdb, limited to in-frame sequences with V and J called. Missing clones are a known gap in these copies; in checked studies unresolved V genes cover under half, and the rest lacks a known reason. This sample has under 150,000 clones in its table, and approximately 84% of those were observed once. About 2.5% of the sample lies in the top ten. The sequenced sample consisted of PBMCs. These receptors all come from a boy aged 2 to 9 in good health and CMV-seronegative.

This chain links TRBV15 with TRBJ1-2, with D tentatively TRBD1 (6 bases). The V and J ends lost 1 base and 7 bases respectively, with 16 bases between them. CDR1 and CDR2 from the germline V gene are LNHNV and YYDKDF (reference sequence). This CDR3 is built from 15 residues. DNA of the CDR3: TGTGCCACCAGCAGAGTCCACGACAGGATCGGTGGCTACACCTTC. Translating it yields CATSRVHDRIGGYTF.

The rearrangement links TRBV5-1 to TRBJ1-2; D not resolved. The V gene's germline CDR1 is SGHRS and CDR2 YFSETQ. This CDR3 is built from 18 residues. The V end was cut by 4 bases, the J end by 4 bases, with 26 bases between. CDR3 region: CASSAPVFQGLSFYGYTF. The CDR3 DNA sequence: TGCGCCAGCAGCGCACCCGTATTTCAAGGACTGTCCTTCTATGGCTACACCTTC.

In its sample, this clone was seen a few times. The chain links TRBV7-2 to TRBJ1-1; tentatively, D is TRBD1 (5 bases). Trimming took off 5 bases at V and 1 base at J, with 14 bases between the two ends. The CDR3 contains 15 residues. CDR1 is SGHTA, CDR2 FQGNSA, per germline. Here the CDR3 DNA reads TGTGCCAGCAGCCGGCCAAGACAGCGGAACACTGAAGCTTTCTTT. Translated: CASSRPRQRNTEAFF.